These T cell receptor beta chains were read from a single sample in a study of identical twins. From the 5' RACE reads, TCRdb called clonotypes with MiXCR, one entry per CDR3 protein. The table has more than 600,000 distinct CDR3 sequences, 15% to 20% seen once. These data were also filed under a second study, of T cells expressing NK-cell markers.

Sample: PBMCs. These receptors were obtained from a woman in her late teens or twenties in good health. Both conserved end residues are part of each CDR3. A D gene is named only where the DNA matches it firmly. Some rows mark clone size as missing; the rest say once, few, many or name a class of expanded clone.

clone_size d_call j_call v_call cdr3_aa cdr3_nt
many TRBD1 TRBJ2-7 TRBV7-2 CASRPSGTGTYEQYF TGTGCCAGCAGGCCATCCGGGACAGGGACGTACGAGCAGTACTTC
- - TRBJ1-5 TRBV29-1 CSVAGAGLNQPQHF TGCAGCGTTGCCGGGGCGGGGCTCAATCAGCCCCAGCATTTT
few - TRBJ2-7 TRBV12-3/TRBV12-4 CASSPDPGYEQYF TGTGCCAGCAGTCCGGATCCGGGTTACGAGCAGTACTTC
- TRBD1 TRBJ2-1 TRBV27 CASSYPNRGPQFF TGTGCCAGCAGTTATCCTAACAGGGGGCCGCAGTTCTTC
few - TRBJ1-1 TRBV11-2 CASRAGDTEAFF TGTGCCAGCAGAGCGGGGGACACTGAAGCTTTCTTT
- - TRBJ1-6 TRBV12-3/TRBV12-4 CASSWLNSPLHF TGTGCCAGCAGTTGGCTTAATTCACCCCTCCACTTT
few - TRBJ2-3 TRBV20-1 CSARDVTDTQYF TGCAGTGCTAGAGATGTTACAGATACGCAGTATTTT
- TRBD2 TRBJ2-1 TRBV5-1 CASSLGRTSRSYNEQFF TGCGCCAGCAGCTTGGGCCGGACTAGCCGTTCCTACAATGAGCAGTTCTTC
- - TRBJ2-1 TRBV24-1 CATSDPGAGTYNEQFF TGTGCCACCAGTGATCCGGGAGCCGGCACCTACAATGAGCAGTTCTTC
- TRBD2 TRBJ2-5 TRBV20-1 CSARPPGGMWETQYF TGCAGTGCTAGGCCTCCGGGGGGAATGTGGGAGACCCAGTACTTC
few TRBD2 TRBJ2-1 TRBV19 CASTLAGGLDEQFF TGTGCCAGTACACTAGCGGGGGGGCTAGATGAGCAGTTCTTC
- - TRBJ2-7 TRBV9 CASSPPDGSSYEQYF TGTGCCAGCAGCCCCCCGGACGGATCATCCTACGAGCAGTACTTC
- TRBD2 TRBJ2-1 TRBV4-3 CASSQAYGGWNEQFF TGCGCCAGCAGCCAAGCGTACGGGGGGTGGAATGAGCAGTTCTTC
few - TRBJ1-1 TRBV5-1 CASREAGLRTEAFF TGCGCCAGCAGGGAAGCGGGGTTGCGGACTGAAGCTTTCTTT
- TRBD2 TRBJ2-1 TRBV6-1 CASSPPGLAGGEQFF TGTGCCAGCAGTCCCCCGGGACTAGCGGGAGGTGAGCAGTTCTTC
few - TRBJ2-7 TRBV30 CAWGDASYEQYF TGTGCCTGGGGGGACGCTTCCTACGAGCAGTACTTC
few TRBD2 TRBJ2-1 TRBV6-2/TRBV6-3 CASTAGGPHEQFF TGTGCCAGCACTGCGGGAGGGCCGCATGAGCAGTTCTTC
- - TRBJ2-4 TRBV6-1 CASRDRADANIQYF TGTGCCAGCAGAGACCGGGCCGATGCGAACATTCAGTACTTC
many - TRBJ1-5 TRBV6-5 CASSSGRAQPQHF -
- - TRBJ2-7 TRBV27 CASSSQQFEQYF TGTGCCAGCAGTTCACAGCAGTTCGAGCAGTACTTC
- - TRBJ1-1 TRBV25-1 CASSTLYNTEAFF TGTGCCAGCAGTACCCTTTATAACACTGAAGCTTTCTTT
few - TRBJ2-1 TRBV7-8 CASSLLMGLYNEQFF TGTGCCAGCAGCTTACTTATGGGCCTCTACAATGAGCAGTTCTTC
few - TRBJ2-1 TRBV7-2 CASSLVARPGNEQFF TGTGCCAGCAGCTTAGTAGCGAGGCCAGGCAATGAGCAGTTCTTC
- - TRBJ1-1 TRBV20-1 CSARAADRGTEAFF TGCAGTGCTAGAGCAGCGGATCGGGGCACTGAAGCTTTCTTT